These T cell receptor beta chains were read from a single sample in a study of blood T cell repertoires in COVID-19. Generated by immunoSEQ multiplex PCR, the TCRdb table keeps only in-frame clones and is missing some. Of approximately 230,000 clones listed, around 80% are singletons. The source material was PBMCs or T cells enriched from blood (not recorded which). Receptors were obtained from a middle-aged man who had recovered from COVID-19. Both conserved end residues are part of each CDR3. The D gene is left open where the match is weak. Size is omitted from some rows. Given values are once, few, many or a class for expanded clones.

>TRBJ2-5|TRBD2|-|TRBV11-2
TGTGCCAGCAGCTTGCTACTAGCGGGGCAAGAGACCCAGTACTTC
CASSLLLAGQETQYF
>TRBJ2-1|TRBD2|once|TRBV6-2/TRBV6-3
TGTGCCAGCAGTTACGTAGCGGGGGAGTCCTTCTACAATGAGCAGTTCTTC
CASSYVAGESFYNEQFF
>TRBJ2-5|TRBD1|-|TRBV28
TGTGCCAGCAGACCTCAGGACAGGGCGATAAGGGAGACCCAGTACTTC
CASRPQDRAIRETQYF
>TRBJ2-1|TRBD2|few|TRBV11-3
TGTGCCAGCAGCTCCGGGACTAGCGGGGGGGGTGAGCAGTTCTTC
CASSSGTSGGGEQFF
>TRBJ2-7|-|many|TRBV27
TGTGCCAGCAGTCTCAGACGAGGGCCCTACGAGCAGTACTTC
CASSLRRGPYEQYF
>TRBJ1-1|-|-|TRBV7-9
TGTGCCAGCAGCTTCCGGGGGGATCAGAACACTGAAGCTTTCTTT
CASSFRGDQNTEAFF
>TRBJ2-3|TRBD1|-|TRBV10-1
TGCGCCAGCAGAGGGACAGGAATAATCACAGATACGCAGTATTTT
CASRGTGIITDTQYF
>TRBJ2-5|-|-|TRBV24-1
TGTGCCACCAGTGACCAACGGGCCCAAAGGGGCCAAGAGACCCAGTACTTC
CATSDQRAQRGQETQYF
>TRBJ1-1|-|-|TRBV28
TGTGCCAGCAGTCCCGGGACCGCGGAGGGGAACACTGAAGCTTTCTTT
CASSPGTAEGNTEAFF
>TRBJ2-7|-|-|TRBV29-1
TGCAGCGTTGGACAGTACCCCTACGAGCAGTACTTC
CSVGQYPYEQYF
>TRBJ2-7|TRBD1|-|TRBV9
TGTGCCAGCAGCGTAGGACAGGGGGCGCACGAGCAGTACTTC
CASSVGQGAHEQYF